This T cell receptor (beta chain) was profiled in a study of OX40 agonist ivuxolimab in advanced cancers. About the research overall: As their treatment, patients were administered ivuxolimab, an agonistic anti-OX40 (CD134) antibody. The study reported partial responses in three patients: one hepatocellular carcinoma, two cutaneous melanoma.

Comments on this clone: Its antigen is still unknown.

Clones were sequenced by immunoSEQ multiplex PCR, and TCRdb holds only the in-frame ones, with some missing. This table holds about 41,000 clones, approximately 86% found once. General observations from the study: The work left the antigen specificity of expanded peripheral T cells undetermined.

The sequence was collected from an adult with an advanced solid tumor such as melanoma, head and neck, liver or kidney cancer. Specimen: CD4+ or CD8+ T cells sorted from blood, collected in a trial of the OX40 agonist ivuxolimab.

The CDR3 is CASSPRGTANTEAFF. CDR3 nucleotide sequence: TGTGCCAGCAGCCCCCGCGGGACAGCTAACACTGAAGCTTTCTTT. This chain uses TRBV28 with TRBJ1-1; 7 nucleotides agree with TRBD1. From germline, CDR1 is MDHEN and CDR2 SYDVKM. The CDR3 runs to 15 residues. V lost 6 bases to trimming and J lost 2 bases; unmatched junction nucleotides: 9.